These 28 T cell receptor beta chains share one sample of origin, sequenced in a study. Treg sorting used a CD4+CD25+CD127-/low gate. One entry per CDR3 protein results from TCRdb running MiXCR on the 5' RACE reads. This sample has fewer than 75,000 distinct CDR3 sequences, with about 25% found just once. Sequencing used tumor-infiltrating Tregs sorted from the breast tumor. The receptors were sampled from a female donor with breast cancer.

This chain joins TRBV6-5 and TRBJ2-1; D may correspond to TRBD1 or TRBD2 (5 bases each). CDR3 length: 13 amino acids. V shed 2 bases and J shed 12 bases, with 14 bases lying between them. The germline gives CDR1 MNHEY, CDR2 SVGAGI. The CDR3 DNA reads as TGTGCCAGCAGTTACGAGGGGATAAGTGGGCAGTTCTTC. Residues: CASSYEGISGQFF.

This clonotype is classed as medium-sized. The genes are TRBV4-2 and TRBJ2-2; 10 bases line up with TRBD2. CDR1 is LGHNA, CDR2 YNFKEQ, per germline. This CDR3 has 16 amino acids. J lost 6 bases, V lost 0 bases, and 4 bases had no gene match. The CDR3 nucleotides are TGTGCCAGCAGCCAAGATCGTCTAGCGGGAGCCGGGGAGCTGTTTTTT. This gives the protein CASSQDRLAGAGELFF.

This clonotype counts as medium-sized (0.01 to 0.1%). The chain combines TRBV5-1 with TRBJ1-1; the D gene is possibly TRBD1 (5 bases). With 2 bases removed from V and 4 bases from J, the gap between germline ends came to 12 bases. Germline V gene sequence: CDR1 SGHRS, CDR2 YFSETQ. This CDR3 region has 14 residues. In DNA form, the CDR3 reads TGCGCCAGCAGCTTCCAGGGAGAGGGCACTGAAGCTTTCTTT. It encodes CASSFQGEGTEAFF. Full variable domain (rest looked up from reference TRBV5-1 and TRBJ1-1): KAGVTQTPRYLIKTRGQQVTLSCSPISGHRSVSWYQQTPGQGLQFLFEYFSETQRNKGNFPGRFSGRQFSNSRSEMNVSTLELGDSALYLCASSFQGEGTEAFFGQGTRLTVV.

By frequency in the sample, this clonotype is medium-sized. The chain recombines TRBV7-2 with TRBJ1-4; 8 nucleotides align to TRBD1. The CDR3 runs 14 residues. Germline V gene lookup returns CDR1 SGHTA and CDR2 FQGNSA. J gave up 10 bases and V 4 bases, and 8 bases lay outside the gene matches. The CDR3 coding sequence is TGTGCCAGCAGCTCCGGACAGGGAGAGGGAAAACTGTTTTTT. It yields the protein CASSSGQGEGKLFF.

This clonotype was seen more than once but under ten times. The rearrangement joins TRBV6-1 to TRBJ2-3; 8 nucleotides match TRBD1. The V gene end was trimmed by 6 bases and the J gene end by 0 bases; junction bases not matched to a gene: 5. CDR3 length: 15 residues. Germline V gives CDR1 MNHNS, CDR2 SASEGT. The CDR3 nucleotides are TGTGCCAGCAGCCAGACAGGGGCTAGCACAGATACGCAGTATTTT. This codes for CASSQTGASTDTQYF.

This clonotype appeared a few times. This chain connects TRBV9 to TRBJ2-1; 8 bases line up with TRBD1. CDR3 size: 16 residues. V lost 0 bases to trimming and J lost 2 bases; unmatched junction nucleotides: 4. Germline V lookup: CDR1 SGDLS, CDR2 YYNGEE. CDR3 in amino acids: CASSVAETGAYNEQFF. In DNA form, the CDR3 reads TGTGCCAGCAGCGTAGCTGAGACAGGGGCCTACAATGAGCAGTTCTTC.

The chain recombines TRBV27 with TRBJ2-3, with D unclear. The CDR3 totals 14 residues. V lost 3 bases to trimming and J lost 2 bases, with 9 bases between them. CDR1 is MNHEY and CDR2 is SMNVEV in the germline V gene (reference sequence). This chain's CDR3 is CASSLARVTDTQYF. In nucleotides, the CDR3 is TGTGCCAGCAGTTTGGCTAGGGTCACAGATACGCAGTATTTT.

On this clonotype itself: A junction boundary mismatches the germline segment, possibly from a read error. The chain links TRBV20-1 to TRBJ2-7; D not resolved. The CDR3 runs to 14 residues. Per the germline V gene, CDR1 is DFQATT and CDR2 is SNEGSKA (reference sequence). The CDR3 bases are TGCGGTGCTAGAGACTCTAAAAAAGCCTACGAGCAGTACTTC. Encoded protein: CGARDSKKAYEQYF.

The rearrangement links TRBV5-1 to TRBJ1-2, with 8 positions matching TRBD1. Unmatched junction bases numbered 3, after V lost 4 bases and J lost 7 bases. Germline CDR1 is SGHRS and CDR2 is YFSETQ. The CDR3 runs 12 residues. The CDR3 reads CASSPGQAGYTF. The CDR3 nucleotides are TGCGCCAGCAGCCCGGGACAGGCTGGCTACACCTTC.

The chain couples TRBV5-6 to TRBJ2-1; 11 positions agree with TRBD2. The germline gives CDR1 SGHDT, CDR2 YYEEEE. Unmatched junction bases numbered 7, after V lost 4 bases and J lost 4 bases. The CDR3 consists of 16 residues. CDR3 amino acids: CASSASGGNLYNEQFF. The CDR3 DNA is TGTGCCAGCAGCGCTAGCGGGGGGAACCTTTACAATGAGCAGTTCTTC.

A remark on this clonotype: At one end, the junction sequence differs from germline, possibly due to a read error. V is TRBV7-7 and J is TRBJ2-1; D may be TRBD1 (6 bases). CDR3 length: 13 amino acids. CDR1 and CDR2 (germline): SSHAT, FNYEAQ (reference sequence). CDR3: CASNANRDNEQFF. The CDR3 region has the DNA TGTGCTAGCAACGCGAACAGGGACAATGAGCAGTTCTTC.

The V and J genes are TRBV4-1 and TRBJ1-6; D is perhaps TRBD1 (5 bases). CDR3 length: 15 residues. CDR1 and CDR2 from the germline V gene are MGHRA and YSYEKL. The germline V and J ends were trimmed by 5 bases and 5 bases, with 13 bases remaining between them. The CDR3 nucleotides read TGCGCCAGCAGCGTAGCAGGAGGGGATAATTCACCCCTCCACTTT. It is translated as CASSVAGGDNSPLHF.

In this sample, this clonotype turned up a few times. The V gene is TRBV3-1, the J gene TRBJ2-3; 12 nucleotides line up with TRBD1. The V gene end was trimmed by 8 bases and the J gene end by 4 bases; junction bases not matched to a gene: 1. Germline V CDR1 and CDR2: LGHDT, YNNKEL (reference sequence). This CDR3 is built from 13 residues. The CDR3 DNA reads TGTGCCAGCGGGGACAGGGGGCCAGATACGCAGTATTTT. Its protein product is CASGDRGPDTQYF.

In its sample, this clonotype was seen a few times. The chain carries TRBV7-2 and TRBJ1-1; D call uncertain. CDR3 length: 14 amino acids. The germline gives CDR1 SGHTA, CDR2 FQGNSA. Trimming pared 6 bases from V and 3 bases from J, leaving 14 bases between. This CDR3 is CASSRRVKDTEAFF. The CDR3 nucleotides read TGTGCCAGCAGTCGGCGGGTGAAGGACACTGAAGCTTTCTTT.

This clonotype showed up just once. The chain joins TRBV5-1 to TRBJ2-1; D is undetermined. This CDR3 comprises 15 residues. V was shortened by 1 base and J by 3 bases, with 11 bases between the two germline ends. Germline V lookup: CDR1 SGHRS, CDR2 YFSETQ. The chain's CDR3 is CASSLPGRIYNEQFF. The CDR3 DNA is TGCGCCAGCAGCTTGCCCGGACGGATCTACAATGAGCAGTTCTTC.

In this sample, this clonotype turned up many times. The chain carries TRBV7-3 and TRBJ1-1; D may be TRBD1 (5 bases). Germline V gives CDR1 SGHTA, CDR2 FQGTGA. V lost 2 bases and J lost 8, with 21 bases in between. The CDR3 is 16 amino acids. The CDR3 here is CASSLSPPGTGDEAFF. The CDR3 DNA follows: TGTGCCAGCAGCTTATCCCCCCCCGGGACGGGAGACGAAGCTTTCTTT.

This clonotype was observed a few times. At one of its ends the junction is not consistent with the germline gene, which may arise from a read error. This sequence joins TRBV5-8 and TRBJ2-1; 12 nucleotides match TRBD2. This CDR3 region has 15 residues. CDR1 is SGHTS and CDR2 is YDEGEE in the germline V gene. DNA of the CDR3: TGTACCAGCAGCAGGACTAGCGGGGCCTACAATGAGCAGTTCTTC. Protein product: CTSSRTSGAYNEQFF.

This clonotype was observed at least ten times. The rearrangement links TRBV20-1 to TRBJ2-3, with D unclear. V was trimmed by 3 bases and J by 5 bases, leaving 18 bases between them. From germline, CDR1 is DFQATT and CDR2 SNEGSKA (reference sequence). The CDR3 length is 15 residues. The CDR3 nucleotides read TGCAGTGCTAGTCCGGCCGTACAACTAAAAGATACGCAGTATTTT. Translated, it gives CSASPAVQLKDTQYF.

The V and J genes are TRBV7-9 and TRBJ2-6; the D is unclear. Germline values: CDR1 SEHNR, CDR2 FQNEAQ (reference sequence). Between the trimmed V and J ends, which lost 3 bases and 0 bases, there was a span of 15 bases. The CDR3 contains 18 residues. CDR3 DNA: TGTGCCAGCAGCTTCTTCCGGCAGGTCTACTCTGGGGCCAACGTCCTGACTTTC. Translation gives CASSFFRQVYSGANVLTF.

About this clonotype itself: Its ends do not fully match the called genes, so a read error is possible. This chain links TRBV7-9 with TRBJ2-1; 9 bases align to TRBD2. The CDR3 has 15 amino acids. Germline V lookup: CDR1 SEHNR, CDR2 FQNEAQ (reference sequence). CDR3 region: CASSVSGSRIAERFF. The CDR3 bases are TGTGCCAGCAGTGTTAGCGGGAGCCGTATTGCTGAGCGGTTCTTC.

This clonotype was observed at least ten times. V usage is TRBV5-1 and J usage is TRBJ2-4; 7 bases align to TRBD1. CDR1 SGHRS and CDR2 YFSETQ come from the germline V gene. V gave up 0 bases and J gave up 6 bases; unmatched junction bases: 9. This CDR3 has 16 amino acids. The CDR3 here is CASSLVDRGQGNIQYF. CDR3 nucleotides: TGCGCCAGCAGCTTGGTTGATAGGGGGCAAGGAAACATTCAGTACTTC.

The rearrangement links TRBV5-6 to TRBJ1-2; no clear D. The germline V gene has CDR1 SGHDT and CDR2 YYEEEE. Trimming shortened V by 3 bases and J by 7 bases, and 10 bases separated the two germline ends. CDR3 length equals 12 residues. CDR3 DNA sequence: TGTGCCAGCAGCTACACGGCTTTTGGCTACACCTTC. It is translated as CASSYTAFGYTF.

This clonotype was found many times. V usage is TRBV6-5 and J usage is TRBJ2-1; D is unresolved. Per the germline V gene, CDR1 is MNHEY and CDR2 is SVGAGI. V lost 2 bases, J lost 7 bases, and 12 bases lay in between. The CDR3 contains 14 residues. This CDR3 is CASSYVSRQNEQFF. DNA for the CDR3: TGTGCCAGCAGTTACGTTTCTCGTCAAAATGAGCAGTTCTTC.

This clonotype was seen many times. This chain links TRBV4-1 with TRBJ1-2, with 11 bases matching TRBD1. The CDR3 covers 15 residues. After removal of 1 base from V and 3 bases from J, the junction contained 1 base not matched to a gene. Germline-derived CDR1 and CDR2 are MGHRA and YSYEKL. The CDR3 DNA follows: TGCGCCAGCAGCCAAGCGGGACAGGGGGACTATGGCTACACCTTC. Protein sequence: CASSQAGQGDYGYTF.

V is TRBV10-3 and J is TRBJ2-2; 8 bases are shared with TRBD2. After removal of 0 bases from V and 7 bases from J, the junction contained 4 bases not matched to a gene. The CDR3 is made up of 15 amino acids. Per the germline V gene, CDR1 is ENHRY and CDR2 is SYGVKD. CDR3 residues: CAISESGLAIGELFF. In nucleotides, the CDR3 is TGTGCCATCAGTGAGTCTGGACTAGCTATCGGGGAGCTGTTTTTT.

The rearrangement joins TRBV4-3 to TRBJ1-1; maybe TRBD1 (6 bases). V lost 0 bases to trimming and J lost 5 bases, with 13 bases between them. The CDR3 covers 15 residues. The germline V gene encodes CDR1 LGHNA and CDR2 YSLEER. CDR3 loop: CASSQEAAGATEAFF. CDR3 nucleotides: TGCGCCAGCAGCCAAGAGGCGGCGGGGGCTACTGAAGCTTTCTTT.

As for this clonotype: This may be a read error: a much more frequent sequence differs by one nucleotide. This chain links TRBV15 with TRBJ2-1; a weak D match, TRBD1 (6 bases). CDR1 LNHNV and CDR2 YYDKDF come from the germline V gene (reference sequence). This CDR3 has 16 residues. With 6 bases removed from V and 2 bases from J, the gap between germline ends came to 17 bases. The CDR3 DNA reads TGTGCCACCAGTAAACCTGGGGCAGGGGCCTACAATGAGCAGTTCTTC. Translating gives CATSKPGAGAYNEQFF.

This clonotype was detected many times. The rearrangement uses TRBV27 and TRBJ2-3; D unresolved. This CDR3 region has 13 residues. The germline CDR1 and CDR2 sequences are MNHEY and SMNVEV (reference sequence). Trimming pared 3 bases from V and 2 bases from J, leaving 6 bases between. CDR3 bases: TGTGCCAGCAGTTTGAGGACCACAGATACGCAGTATTTT. As protein: CASSLRTTDTQYF.